Listed below are T cell receptor beta chains from one sample, sequenced in a study of blood T cell repertoires in COVID-19. TCRdb keeps only in-frame clones here, not all; method: immunoSEQ multiplex PCR. The table has 60,000 to 70,000 clones, 80% to 90% seen once. The specimen sequenced was peripheral blood. The source of these receptors is a woman aged 55-70 years with COVID-19, enrolled during active disease. Each CDR3 is given without its conserved first and last residue.

TRBV4-3	TRBJ2-3	ASSLQPYTDTQY
TRBV9	TRBJ1-4	ASSVATGNEKLF
TRBV13	TRBJ2-7	ASSLGRRTYEQY
TRBV5-1	TRBJ2-5	ASSFGEQETQY
TRBV10-3	TRBJ1-6	AISGTGGRSPLH
TRBV3-1/TRBV3-2	TRBJ2-7	ASSPNRGVYEQY
TRBV5-4	TRBJ1-6	ASSLRSGASNSPLH
TRBV7-2	TRBJ1-1	ASSFSSMNTEAF
TRBV11-3	TRBJ2-7	ASSDDRFYEQY
TRBV6-1	TRBJ1-2	ASSEGQAYGYT
TRBV29-1	TRBJ1-2	SAGEAYGYT
TRBV5-6	TRBJ1-1	ASSSPREGTEAF
TRBV30	TRBJ2-3	AWSGGQGGTQY
TRBV4-2	TRBJ1-4	ASSQERLDEKLF
TRBV4-3	TRBJ1-2	ASSQDDRGITYGYT
TRBV11-2	TRBJ2-7	ASSLDRDRGYEQY
TRBV7-9	TRBJ1-1	ASSLMGQDTEAF
TRBV4-1	TRBJ2-5	ASSQDLGFQETQY
TRBV28	TRBJ2-1	ASSLGQGMHNEQF
TRBV2	TRBJ1-2	ASSGQGLRYDGYT
TRBV2	TRBJ1-3	ASSVQGHSGNTIY
TRBV28	TRBJ1-6	ASTRRRREYNSPLH
TRBV7-9	TRBJ1-4	ASSLETGANEKLF
TRBV18	TRBJ2-2	ASSPSGEIAGELF
TRBV11-2	TRBJ2-5	ASSPLEAGQETQY
TRBV11-3	TRBJ1-3	ASSLGPTDSGNTIY
TRBV6-2/TRBV6-3	TRBJ1-1	ASSFHLRDTEAF
TRBV12-3/TRBV12-4	TRBJ2-2	ASSWDSTGELF
TRBV4-1	TRBJ2-1	ASSQDGFGTYNEQF
TRBV25-1	TRBJ1-2	ASSPDSFYGYT
TRBV5-4	TRBJ2-7	ASSLEVSSYEQY